This paragraph covers one T cell receptor (beta chain) sequence. The data belong to a study of blood T cell repertoires in COVID-19. Across the study: There were acute and convalescent COVID-19 samples, and they came from the United States, Italy and Spain. T cells, B-cell-depleted T cells, or PBMCs provided the cDNA or gDNA that served as material.

This CDR3 comprises 15 residues. In germline, CDR1 is SEHNR, CDR2 FQNEAQ (reference sequence). V lost 1 base to trimming and J lost 3 bases; unmatched junction nucleotides: 5. As processed by the authors: Estimation of nucleated cell counts was performed using reference gene primer amplification. Sequencing was performed with immunoSEQ multiplex PCR; in TCRdb, only in-frame clones are kept and a portion is missing. V and J calls and clone size are given by that table; D and trimming were obtained from the DNA. Here the sample spans about 230,000 clones, approximately 82% being singletons. The chain combines TRBV7-9 with TRBJ2-7; 8 nucleotides agree with TRBD1. The clonotype comes from a woman between 40 and 50 years old who had recovered from COVID-19. Specimen: peripheral blood. The CDR3 protein is CASSLVGRGLYEQYF. The CDR3, as DNA: TGTGCCAGCAGCTTAGTCGGCAGGGGGCTCTACGAGCAGTACTTC.